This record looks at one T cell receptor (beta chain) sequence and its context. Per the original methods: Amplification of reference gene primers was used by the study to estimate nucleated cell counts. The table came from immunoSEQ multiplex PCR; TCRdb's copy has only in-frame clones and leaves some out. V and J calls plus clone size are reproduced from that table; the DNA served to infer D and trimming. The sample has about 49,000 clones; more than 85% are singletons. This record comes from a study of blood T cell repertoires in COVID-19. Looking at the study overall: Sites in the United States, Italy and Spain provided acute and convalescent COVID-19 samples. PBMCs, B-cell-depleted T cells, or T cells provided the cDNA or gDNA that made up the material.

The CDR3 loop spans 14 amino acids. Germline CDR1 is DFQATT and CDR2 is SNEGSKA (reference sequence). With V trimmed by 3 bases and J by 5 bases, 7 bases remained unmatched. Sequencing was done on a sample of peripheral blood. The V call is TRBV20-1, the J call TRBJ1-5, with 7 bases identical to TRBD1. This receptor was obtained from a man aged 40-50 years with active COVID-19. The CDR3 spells CSASRGRGDQPQHF. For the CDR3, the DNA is TGCAGTGCTAGTAGGGGCAGGGGGGATCAGCCCCAGCATTTT.